Presented here are 30 T cell receptor beta chains from one specimen sequenced in a study of T cells in Graves' hyperthyroidism and ophthalmopathy (dated by TCRdb to about 2019). The library came from multiplex PCR. The instrument was an Illumina HiSeq 2000. The TCR beta CDR3 regions were amplified from RNA transcripts. A first-round RT-PCR of the TCR CDR3 used the HTBI primer set with the Qiagen OneStep RT-PCR kit. The public reads were reprocessed in TCRdb via fastp at Q25 and MiXCR, keeping in-frame beta chains. Identical CDR3 protein sequences are pooled into one entry, listed with their most common genes and DNA. The sample includes 480,000 or so distinct CDR3 sequences, with 46% observed a single time. Roughly 45% of the sample rests with the top ten. The source material was peripheral blood or thyroid tissue (not recorded which). The receptors originated from an adult woman with Graves' disease, either hyperthyroidism or ophthalmopathy (not recorded which).

The chain combines TRBV5-1 with TRBJ2-7; TRBD1 matches 8 bases. Germline trimming cut 4 bases from V and 5 bases from J; bases unmatched to any gene: 5. There are 13 residues in the CDR3. Germline-derived CDR1 and CDR2 are SGHRS and YFSETQ. CDR3 in amino acids: CASSGRQGHEQYF. CDR3 sequence (DNA): TGCGCCAGCAGCGGGAGACAGGGGCACGAGCAGTACTTC.

J is TRBJ1-1 and V is TRBV20-1; 10 positions agree with TRBD1. The V and J ends lost 5 bases and 3 bases, in that order; junction bases with no gene match: 6. Germline V gene lookup returns CDR1 DFQATT and CDR2 SNEGSKA (reference sequence). This CDR3 contains 14 residues. The CDR3 DNA follows: TGCAGTGCTGTTGAGACAGGGGGCTACACTGAAGCTTTCTTT. This sequence encodes CSAVETGGYTEAFF.

This clonotype has more than one count but fewer than ten. The chain uses TRBV20-1 and TRBJ1-5; a weak D match, TRBD1 (5 bases). Trimming left V 6 bases short and J 1 base short, with 16 bases between. Germline CDR1 DFQATT, CDR2 SNEGSKA (reference sequence). CDR3 length equals 15 residues. In DNA, the CDR3 is TGCAGTGCCCTACTTGGGGGGGGAAGCAATCAGCCCCAGCATTTT. Protein: CSALLGGGSNQPQHF.

This clonotype appeared a single time. V usage is TRBV10-2 and J usage is TRBJ1-1, with D uncertain. This CDR3 is 8 amino acids long. Germline V gene data show CDR1 as WSHSY and CDR2 as SAAADI. CDR3 sequence reads: CGGTEAFF. The CDR3 DNA reads as TGCGGCGGCACTGAAGCTTTCTTT.

Concerning this clonotype: One junction end does not reproduce the germline sequence, and a read error may be involved. Here the CDR3 DNA reads TGTGCCAGCAGTGTGATGGGGGGCACTGAAGCTTTC. Translation gives CASSVMGGTEAF. This chain connects TRBV2 to TRBJ2-6; D is perhaps TRBD1 or TRBD2 (6 bases each). CDR1 and CDR2 from the germline V gene are SNHLY and FYNNEI. The CDR3 has 12 residues.

Of note for this clonotype: At one boundary the junction diverges from the germline segment, which might be a read error. V usage is TRBV5-1 and J usage is TRBJ2-5; 8 bases match TRBD2. The CDR3 runs 15 residues. Germline V gene data show CDR1 as SGHRS and CDR2 as YFSETQ. The CDR3 bases are TGCGCCAGCCGCTTGGCCGGGAGGGCCCAAGAGACCCAGTACTTC. Translation gives CASRLAGRAQETQYF.

The gene calls are TRBV7-9 and TRBJ1-5, with D uncertain. CDR1 is SEHNR, CDR2 FQNEAQ, per germline (reference sequence). This CDR3 has 14 amino acids. V was trimmed by 4 bases and J by 3 bases, leaving 10 bases between them. CDR3 DNA: TGTGCCAGCAGCTCCCCCGGCCTCAATCAGCCCCAGCATTTT. Amino acids: CASSSPGLNQPQHF.

This clonotype appeared many times. The V and J genes are TRBV7-2 and TRBJ1-5, with 7 bases that match TRBD1. CDR3 size: 14 residues. The V gene's germline CDR1 is SGHTA and CDR2 FQGNSA. V lost 5 bases, J lost 5 bases, and 6 bases stayed unmatched. CDR3 region: CASSGQVGDQPQHF. As DNA, the CDR3 is TGTGCCAGCAGCGGACAGGTGGGTGATCAGCCCCAGCATTTT.

The chain joins TRBV7-2 to TRBJ2-1; a weak D match, TRBD2 (6 bases). Germline V gene lookup returns CDR1 SGHTA and CDR2 FQGNSA. Trimming took 5 bases from V and 3 from J, leaving 11 bases between them. CDR3 size: 14 residues. The CDR3 DNA reads TGTGCCAGCAGCCGGGACTCCTACTACAATGAGCAGTTCTTC. This translates into CASSRDSYYNEQFF.

The chain joins TRBV6-1 to TRBJ1-1; the match to TRBD1 covers 8 bases. V dropped 2 bases and J dropped 6; count of bases not matched to a gene: 5. The CDR3 consists of 14 residues. The germline CDR1 and CDR2 sequences are MNHNS and SASEGT. DNA for the CDR3: TGTGCCAGCAGTGAACAGGGGGCAGCGCCTGAAGCTTTCTTT. This codes for CASSEQGAAPEAFF.

The chain recombines TRBV12-3 or TRBV12-4 with TRBJ2-7; D is possibly TRBD1 (5 bases). The CDR3 totals 16 residues. The V gene lost 3 bases and the J gene lost 0 bases, with 15 bases spanning the gap. For the CDR3, the DNA is TGTGCCAGCAGTTTGGGGAAGGGGTTAGGCTCCTACGAGCAGTACTTC. Residues: CASSLGKGLGSYEQYF.

The V gene is TRBV2, the J gene TRBJ2-5; TRBD1 is a possible D gene (7 bases). The germline V and J ends were trimmed by 6 bases and 4 bases, with 21 bases remaining between them. The CDR3 consists of 16 residues. Germline CDR1 SNHLY, CDR2 FYNNEI. The CDR3 nucleotides read TGTGCCAGCAGCCCGTCCGGGGCAGGGGGAGGAGAGACCCAGTACTTC. Its translation is CASSPSGAGGGETQYF.

In its sample, this clonotype was seen a few times. The chain carries TRBV10-1 and TRBJ2-1; D remains ambiguous. Germline loops: CDR1 WNHNN, CDR2 SYGVQD (reference sequence). V was pared by 2 bases and J by 9 bases, with 11 bases between. The CDR3 is 13 residues long. CDR3 residues: CASSERVESEQFF. In nucleotides, the CDR3 is TGCGCCAGCAGTGAGCGGGTAGAAAGTGAGCAGTTCTTC.

The V and J genes are TRBV10-2 and TRBJ2-5; D is uncertain. The length of the CDR3 is 13 residues. Germline V gene data show CDR1 as WSHSY and CDR2 as SAAADI. V lost 11 bases and J lost 4, with 17 bases in between. CDR3 DNA sequence: TGCGCCCCCTACTGGGTGGGGTTAGAGACCCAGTACTTC. Translation: CAPYWVGLETQYF.

This clonotype appeared once. J is TRBJ2-2 and V is TRBV7-9; a weak D match, TRBD1 (6 bases). V lost 5 bases and J 2 bases, leaving 12 bases between the germline ends. Per the germline V gene, CDR1 is SEHNR and CDR2 is FQNEAQ (reference sequence). The CDR3 is made up of 15 amino acids. CDR3 in DNA: TGTGCCAGCAGCCACCGGGACACAAACACCGGGGAGCTGTTTTTT. It is translated as CASSHRDTNTGELFF.

This clonotype has at least ten counts. The J gene is TRBJ2-2, the V gene TRBV7-2; the D is unclear. The CDR3 is 15 residues long. Germline V lookup: CDR1 SGHTA, CDR2 FQGNSA. Trimming left V 1 base short and J 4 bases short, with 10 bases between. CDR3 coding DNA: TGTGCCAGCAGCTTAGACGGGTGGGGCACCGGGGAGCTGTTTTTT. This translates into CASSLDGWGTGELFF.

This clonotype was observed once. A junction boundary mismatches the germline segment, possibly from a read error. This chain connects TRBV7-7 to TRBJ2-5, with D possibly being TRBD2 (6 bases). Per germline, CDR1 SSHAT and CDR2 FNYEAQ (reference sequence). This CDR3 comprises 14 residues. The CDR3 sequence: CASSRIGTEETQYF. The CDR3 DNA reads TGTGCTAGCAGCAGGATAGGGACTGAAGAGACCCAGTACTTC.

This clonotype showed up just a few times. The chain uses TRBV11-3 and TRBJ2-7; D is perhaps TRBD2 (5 bases). Germline CDR1 reads SGHNT; CDR2 reads YENEEA. Trimming pared 8 bases from V and 5 bases from J, leaving 13 bases between. This CDR3 has 12 amino acids. DNA of the CDR3: TGTGCCAGCTCTAGGCGTAGCGACGAGCAGTACTTC. It translates to CASSRRSDEQYF.

This clonotype showed up many times. The rearrangement joins TRBV3-1 to TRBJ1-1, with D hard to call. The CDR3 consists of 14 residues. Germline V gene lookup returns CDR1 LGHDT and CDR2 YNNKEL (reference sequence). With 1 base removed from V and 5 bases from J, the gap between germline ends came to 11 bases. The CDR3, as DNA: TGTGCCAGCAGCCAAGTTGGGATGCTGACTGAAGCTTTCTTT. Translated: CASSQVGMLTEAFF.

This chain joins TRBV4-2 and TRBJ2-7; 7 bases align to TRBD1. The V gene's germline CDR1 is LGHNA and CDR2 YNFKEQ. The V segment lost 3 bases and the J segment 0 bases; nucleotides outside the gene matches: 11. The CDR3 is 17 amino acids. Here the CDR3 DNA reads TGTGCCAGCAGCCAGAGTACCGCAGGGGGAAGCTCCTACGAGCAGTACTTC. It encodes CASSQSTAGGSSYEQYF.

V usage is TRBV10-3 and J usage is TRBJ2-7, with 9 bases identical to TRBD1. Germline CDR1 and CDR2: ENHRY and SYGVKD. V shed 5 bases, J shed 4 bases, and the junction held 6 bases outside the gene matches. The CDR3 loop spans 14 amino acids. CDR3 bases: TGTGCCATCAGTTTAAACAGGGGGCGGTACGAGCAGTACTTC. Translated: CAISLNRGRYEQYF.

CDR3 DNA: TGTGCCAGCACCGCATCGACCGGGGCCAACGTCCTGACTTTC. Amino acids: CASTASTGANVLTF. This chain joins TRBV7-3 and TRBJ2-6; unclear D gene. The germline V gene encodes CDR1 SGHTA and CDR2 FQGTGA. Trimming removed 7 bases at V and 4 bases at J, with 11 bases between. CDR3 length equals 14 residues.

This clonotype was detected a few times. The chain has TRBV6-2 or TRBV6-3 and TRBJ2-6; D is ambiguous. V was cut by 1 base and J by 0 bases, with 16 bases left in between. Looked up from germline, CDR1 is MNHEY and CDR2 is SVGEGT. CDR3 length: 19 amino acids. The CDR3 DNA reads as TGTGCCAGCAGTTACTGGAGTCGAACAGTTCGCTCTGGGGCCAACGTCCTGACTTTC. Translating gives CASSYWSRTVRSGANVLTF.

This clonotype has a handful of counts. The chain joins TRBV20-1 to TRBJ1-3; the D gene is possibly TRBD1 (6 bases). Trimming stripped 0 bases from V and 3 bases from J, with 15 bases between. The CDR3 has 16 residues. CDR1 is DFQATT, CDR2 SNEGSKA, per germline (reference sequence). CDR3 protein: CSARDGRGFVGNTIYF. The CDR3 nucleotides read TGCAGTGCTAGAGATGGCAGGGGCTTCGTTGGAAACACCATATATTTT.

This clonotype was counted many times. The J gene is TRBJ1-2, the V gene TRBV15; D perhaps matches TRBD1 (6 bases). This CDR3 spans 16 amino acids. The V and J ends lost 0 bases and 0 bases respectively, with 11 bases between them. Germline V CDR1 and CDR2: LNHNV, YYDKDF (reference sequence). The CDR3 DNA follows: TGTGCCACCAGCAGAGAAGCAGGGGCCCCTAACTATGGCTACACCTTC. It codes for CATSREAGAPNYGYTF.

This clonotype was observed a few times. The chain combines TRBV12-3 or TRBV12-4 with TRBJ1-1; 7 nucleotides line up with TRBD1. This CDR3 spans 14 amino acids. Germline trimming cut 6 bases from V and 1 base from J; bases unmatched to any gene: 5. CDR3 protein: CASSFGQANTEAFF. The CDR3 nucleotides read TGTGCCAGCAGCTTTGGACAGGCGAACACTGAAGCTTTCTTT.

This clonotype showed up just once. The V call is TRBV10-3, the J call TRBJ2-7; TRBD1 aligns across 9 bases. The CDR3 extends over 16 amino acids. V was pared by 6 bases and J by 0 bases, with 9 bases of the junction left unmatched. CDR1 ENHRY and CDR2 SYGVKD come from the germline V gene. This chain's CDR3 is CAIRSPGQGPSYEQYF. Written as DNA, the CDR3 is TGTGCCATCAGATCTCCGGGACAGGGACCCTCCTACGAGCAGTACTTC.

This clonotype was counted at least ten times. This sequence joins TRBV5-1 and TRBJ1-2, with D uncertain. The length of the CDR3 is 14 residues. CDR1 is SGHRS and CDR2 is YFSETQ in the germline V gene. Trimming left V 0 bases short and J 4 bases short, with 10 bases between. The CDR3 reads CASSLDPGAYGYTF. CDR3 DNA sequence: TGCGCCAGCAGCTTGGATCCCGGTGCCTATGGCTACACCTTC.

For this clonotype: An end of the junction differs from the germline gene, which may be a read error. The chain carries TRBV7-9 and TRBJ2-7; D might be TRBD1 or TRBD2, each matching 7 bases. There are 14 residues in the CDR3. The germline V gene has CDR1 SEHNR and CDR2 FQNEAQ (reference sequence). The CDR3 sequence: CASSQQGGSSEQYF. CDR3 nucleotides: TGCGCCAGCAGCCAGCAGGGGGGGTCAAGCGAGCAGTACTTC. Complete variable domain (other parts from reference TRBV7-9 and TRBJ2-7): DTGVSQNPRHKITKRGQNVTFRCDPISEHNRLYWYRQTLGQGPEFLTYFQNEAQLEKSRLLSDRFSAERPKGSFSTLEIQRTEQGDSAMYLCASSQQGGSSEQYFGPGTRLTVT.

The gene calls are TRBV20-1 and TRBJ2-7; weak D call: TRBD2 (6 bases). The germline V gene encodes CDR1 DFQATT and CDR2 SNEGSKA (reference sequence). Trimming took 5 bases from V and 6 from J, leaving 14 bases between them. The CDR3 extends over 12 amino acids. The CDR3, as DNA: TGCAGTGCTTCCGGGACTCAGAGCGAGCAGTACTTC. Protein: CSASGTQSEQYF.